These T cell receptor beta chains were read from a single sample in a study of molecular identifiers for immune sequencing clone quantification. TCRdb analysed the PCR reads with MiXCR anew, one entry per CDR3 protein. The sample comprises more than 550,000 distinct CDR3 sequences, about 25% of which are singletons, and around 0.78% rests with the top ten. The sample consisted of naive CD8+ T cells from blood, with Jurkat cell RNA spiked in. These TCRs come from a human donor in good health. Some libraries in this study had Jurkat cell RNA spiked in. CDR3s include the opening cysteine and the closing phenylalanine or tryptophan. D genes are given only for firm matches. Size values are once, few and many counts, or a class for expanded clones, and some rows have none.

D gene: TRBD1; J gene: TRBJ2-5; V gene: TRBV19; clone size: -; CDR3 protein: CASSIGAGTGESETQHF; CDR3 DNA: TGTGCCAGTAGTATAGGAGCCGGGACAGGGGAATCCGAGACCCAGCACTTC
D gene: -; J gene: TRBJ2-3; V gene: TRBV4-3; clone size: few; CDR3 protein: CASSQAGAQGYADTQYF; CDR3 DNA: TGCGCCAGCAGCCAAGCAGGAGCCCAGGGGTATGCAGATACGCAGTATTTT
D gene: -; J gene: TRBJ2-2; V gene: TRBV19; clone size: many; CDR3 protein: CAILTQDTGELFF; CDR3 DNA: TGTGCCATTTTGACCCAGGACACCGGGGAGCTGTTTTTT
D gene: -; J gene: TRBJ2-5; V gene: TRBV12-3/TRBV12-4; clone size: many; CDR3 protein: CASSEGVLGQSETQYF; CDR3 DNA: TGTGCCAGCAGTGAGGGTGTCCTGGGGCAGTCTGAGACCCAGTACTTC
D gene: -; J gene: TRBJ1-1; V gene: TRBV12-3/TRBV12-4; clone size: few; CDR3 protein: CASSLVGVSTEAFF; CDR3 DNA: TGTGCCAGCAGTTTAGTGGGGGTCAGCACTGAAGCTTTCTTT
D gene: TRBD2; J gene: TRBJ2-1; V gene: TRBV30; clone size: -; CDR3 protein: CAWSGLAARYNEQFF; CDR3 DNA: TGTGCCTGGAGTGGACTAGCGGCTCGTTACAATGAGCAGTTCTTC
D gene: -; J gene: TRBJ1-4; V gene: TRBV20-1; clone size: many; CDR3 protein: CSARLTDISEKLFF; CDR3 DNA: TGCAGTGCTAGACTGACAGATATAAGTGAAAAACTGTTTTTT
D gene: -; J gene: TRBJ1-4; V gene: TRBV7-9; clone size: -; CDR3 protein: CASSLAGQPNEKLFF; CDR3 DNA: TGTGCCAGCAGCTTAGCTGGACAGCCTAATGAAAAACTGTTTTTT
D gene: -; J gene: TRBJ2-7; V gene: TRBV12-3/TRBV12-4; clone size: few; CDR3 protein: CASSLEKVGQSSYEQYF; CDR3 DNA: TGTGCCAGCAGTTTAGAAAAGGTCGGACAGAGCTCCTACGAGCAGTACTTC
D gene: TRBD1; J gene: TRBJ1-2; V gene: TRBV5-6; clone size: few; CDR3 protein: CASSPQGARGYGYTF; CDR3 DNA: TGTGCCAGCAGCCCGCAGGGGGCACGGGGGTATGGCTACACCTTC
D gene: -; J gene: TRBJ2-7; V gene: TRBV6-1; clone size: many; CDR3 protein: CASSEVRYSYEQYF; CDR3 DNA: TGTGCCAGCAGTGAAGTCAGGTACTCCTACGAGCAGTACTTC
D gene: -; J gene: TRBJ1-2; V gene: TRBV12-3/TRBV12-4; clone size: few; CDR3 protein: CASSPSAANYGYTF; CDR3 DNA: TGTGCCAGCAGCCCTAGTGCAGCGAACTATGGCTACACCTTC
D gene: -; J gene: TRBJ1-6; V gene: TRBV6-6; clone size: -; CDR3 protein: CASSYTLQGSYNSPLHF; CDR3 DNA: TGTGCCAGCAGTTACACCCTACAGGGCTCCTATAATTCACCCCTCCACTTT
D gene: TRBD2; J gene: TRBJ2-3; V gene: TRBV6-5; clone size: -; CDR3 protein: CASSSRTSGIADTQYF; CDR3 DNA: TGTGCCAGCAGTAGTAGGACTAGCGGGATTGCAGATACGCAGTATTTT
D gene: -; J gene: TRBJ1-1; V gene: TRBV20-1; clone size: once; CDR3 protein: CCARQRHQTNEAFF; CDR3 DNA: TGCTGTGCCAGACAAAGACACCAAACAAATGAAGCTTTCTTT
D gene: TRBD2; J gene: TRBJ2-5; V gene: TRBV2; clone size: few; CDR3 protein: CASSGGLAGEETQYF; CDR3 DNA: TGTGCCAGCAGTGGGGGACTAGCGGGAGAAGAGACCCAGTACTTC
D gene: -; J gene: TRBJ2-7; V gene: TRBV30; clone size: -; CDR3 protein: CAWGGSSYEQYF; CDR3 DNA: TGTGCCTGGGGAGGTTCCTCCTACGAGCAGTACTTC
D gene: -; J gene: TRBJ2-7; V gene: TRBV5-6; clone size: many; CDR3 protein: CASSLVGSGLHEQYF; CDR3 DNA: TGTGCCAGCAGCTTGGTGGGTTCGGGACTGCACGAGCAGTACTTC
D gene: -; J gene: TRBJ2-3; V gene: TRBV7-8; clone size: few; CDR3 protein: CASSLGRDYGVDTQYF; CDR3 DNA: TGTGCCAGCAGCTTAGGGCGTGACTACGGGGTCGATACGCAGTATTTT
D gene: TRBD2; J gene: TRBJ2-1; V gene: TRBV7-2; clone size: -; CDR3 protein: CASSLGVAGGNNEQFF; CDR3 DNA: TGTGCCAGCAGCTTAGGGGTAGCGGGGGGTAACAATGAGCAGTTCTTC
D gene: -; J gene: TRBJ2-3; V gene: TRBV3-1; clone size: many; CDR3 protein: CASSQSEATFSTDTQYF; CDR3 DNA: TGTGCCAGCAGCCAAAGTGAAGCAACCTTTAGCACAGATACGCAGTATTTT
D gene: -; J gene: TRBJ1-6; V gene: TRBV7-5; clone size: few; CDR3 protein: CISVPEAKGTGDSPLHF; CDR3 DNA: -
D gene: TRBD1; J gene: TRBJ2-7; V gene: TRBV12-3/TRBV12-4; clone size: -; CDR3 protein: CASRPRTGKGEQYF; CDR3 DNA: TGTGCCAGCAGACCCAGGACAGGAAAAGGCGAGCAGTACTTC
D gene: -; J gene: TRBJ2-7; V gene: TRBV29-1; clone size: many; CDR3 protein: CSVGLGLGSEQYF; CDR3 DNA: TGCAGCGTTGGTTTGGGTCTAGGGAGCGAGCAGTACTTC
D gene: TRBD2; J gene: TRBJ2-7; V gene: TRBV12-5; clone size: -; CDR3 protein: CASGPTTRTSGSWHF; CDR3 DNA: TGTGCTAGTGGTCCGACGACCCGGACTAGCGGGAGTTGGCACTTC
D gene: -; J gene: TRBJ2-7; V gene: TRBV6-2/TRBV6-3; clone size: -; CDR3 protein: CASSYSRDSTAYEQYF; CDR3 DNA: TGTGCCAGCAGTTACTCCCGGGACTCCACCGCCTACGAGCAGTACTTC
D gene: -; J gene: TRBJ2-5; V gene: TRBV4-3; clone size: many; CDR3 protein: CASSQDSGDQETQYF; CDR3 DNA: TGCGCCAGCAGCCAAGATTCCGGGGACCAAGAGACCCAGTACTTC
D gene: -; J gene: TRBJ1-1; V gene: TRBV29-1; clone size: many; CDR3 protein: CSVVVGATEAFF; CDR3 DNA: TGCAGCGTTGTAGTGGGTGCCACTGAAGCTTTCTTT
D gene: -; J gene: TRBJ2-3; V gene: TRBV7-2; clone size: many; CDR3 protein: CAGLGTATRDTQYF; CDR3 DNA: TGTGCCGGCCTCGGGACGGCGACTAGAGATACGCAGTATTTT
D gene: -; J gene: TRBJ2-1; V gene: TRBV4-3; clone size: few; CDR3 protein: CASSQATMTSNEQFF; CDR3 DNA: TGCGCCAGCAGCCAAGCCACGATGACTAGCAATGAGCAGTTCTTC
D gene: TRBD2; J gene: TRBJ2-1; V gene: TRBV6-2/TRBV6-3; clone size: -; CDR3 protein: CASSYRRTSGRSNEQFF; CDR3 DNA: TGTGCCAGCAGTTACCGGAGGACTAGCGGGAGGTCGAATGAGCAGTTCTTC
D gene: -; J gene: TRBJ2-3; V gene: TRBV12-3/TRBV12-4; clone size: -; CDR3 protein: CASSWGAGADTQYF; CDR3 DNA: TGTGCCAGCAGTTGGGGGGCTGGGGCAGATACGCAGTATTTT
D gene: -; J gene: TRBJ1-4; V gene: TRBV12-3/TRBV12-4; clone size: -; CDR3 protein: CASSLLATSEKLFF; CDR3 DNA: TGTGCCAGCAGTCTACTTGCAACTAGTGAAAAACTGTTTTTT
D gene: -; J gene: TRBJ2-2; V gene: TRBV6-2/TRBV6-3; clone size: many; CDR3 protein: CASNSNPFAGELFF; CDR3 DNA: TGTGCCAGCAACTCGAATCCGTTCGCCGGGGAGCTGTTTTTT
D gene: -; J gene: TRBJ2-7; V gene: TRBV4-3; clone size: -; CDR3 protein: CANSQGVRYEQYF; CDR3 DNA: TGCGCCAACAGCCAAGGGGTCCGCTACGAGCAGTACTTC
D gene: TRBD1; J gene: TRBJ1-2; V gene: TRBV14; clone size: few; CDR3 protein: CASSQEWARDSSNGYTF; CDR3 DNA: TGTGCCAGCAGCCAAGAATGGGCTCGGGACAGTAGTAATGGCTACACCTTC
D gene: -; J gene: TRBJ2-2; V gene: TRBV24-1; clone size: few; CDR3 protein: CATQSPNTGELFF; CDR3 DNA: TGTGCCACCCAGTCTCCAAACACCGGGGAGCTGTTTTTT
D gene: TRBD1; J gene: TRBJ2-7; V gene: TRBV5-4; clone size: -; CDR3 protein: CASSSPGQGEQYF; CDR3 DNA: TGTGCCAGCAGCTCACCGGGACAGGGAGAGCAGTACTTC
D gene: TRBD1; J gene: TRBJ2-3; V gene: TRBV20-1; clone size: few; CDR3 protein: CSARAPFDRGGIDTQYF; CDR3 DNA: TGCAGTGCTAGGGCTCCGTTTGACAGGGGCGGGATAGATACGCAGTATTTT
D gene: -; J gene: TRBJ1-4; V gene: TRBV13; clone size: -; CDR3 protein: CASSFEGEREKLFF; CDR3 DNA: TGTGCCAGCAGCTTTGAGGGGGAGCGGGAAAAACTGTTTTTT
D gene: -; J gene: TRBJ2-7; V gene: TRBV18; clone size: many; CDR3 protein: CASSPPGNYEQYF; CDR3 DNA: TGTGCCAGCAGCCCACCGGGAAACTACGAGCAGTACTTC
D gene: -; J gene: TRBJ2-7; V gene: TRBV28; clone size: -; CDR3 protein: CASSSRSVSVESYEQYF; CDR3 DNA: TGTGCCAGCAGTTCCCGGTCAGTCTCTGTGGAATCCTACGAGCAGTACTTC
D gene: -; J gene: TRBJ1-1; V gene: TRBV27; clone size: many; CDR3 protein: CASSQEGNTEAFF; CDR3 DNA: TGTGCCAGCAGTCAGGAGGGAAACACTGAAGCTTTCTTT
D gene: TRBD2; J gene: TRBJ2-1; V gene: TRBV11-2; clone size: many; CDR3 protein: CASSLSSGSSYNEQFF; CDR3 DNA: TGTGCCAGCAGCTTGAGTAGCGGGAGCTCCTACAATGAGCAGTTCTTC
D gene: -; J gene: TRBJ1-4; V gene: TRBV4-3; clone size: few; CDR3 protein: CASSPAPSTNEKLFF; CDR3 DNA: TGCGCCAGCAGCCCAGCACCCTCAACTAATGAAAAACTGTTTTTT
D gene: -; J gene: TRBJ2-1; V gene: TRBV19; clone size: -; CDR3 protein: CASSIHRTAYNEQFF; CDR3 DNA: TGTGCCAGTAGTATTCATCGGACAGCCTACAATGAGCAGTTCTTC
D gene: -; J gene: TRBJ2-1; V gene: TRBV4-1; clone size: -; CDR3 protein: CASRVRGRDNEQFF; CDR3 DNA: TGCGCCAGCCGCGTCAGGGGGAGGGACAATGAGCAGTTCTTC
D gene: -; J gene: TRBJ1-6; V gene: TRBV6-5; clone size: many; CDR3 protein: CASSYSPRYSYNSPLHF; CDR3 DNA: TGTGCCAGCAGTTACTCGCCTAGGTACTCCTATAATTCACCCCTCCACTTT
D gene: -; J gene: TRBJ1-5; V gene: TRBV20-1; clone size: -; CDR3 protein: CSARASRAADSNQPQHF; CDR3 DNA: TGCAGTGCTAGAGCTTCCCGGGCGGCAGATAGCAATCAGCCCCAGCATTTT